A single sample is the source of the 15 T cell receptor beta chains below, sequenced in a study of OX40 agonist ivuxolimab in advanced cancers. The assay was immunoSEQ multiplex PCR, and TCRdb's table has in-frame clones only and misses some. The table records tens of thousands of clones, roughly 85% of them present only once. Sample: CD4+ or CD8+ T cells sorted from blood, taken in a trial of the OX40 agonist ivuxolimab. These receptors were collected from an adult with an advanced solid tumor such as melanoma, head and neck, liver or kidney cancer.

CDR3 region: CASTGTYAKNIQYF. The CDR3 region has the DNA TGTGCCAGCACCGGGACTTACGCCAAAAACATTCAGTACTTC. The chain has TRBV28 and TRBJ2-4; D perhaps matches TRBD2 (6 bases). The germline V and J ends were trimmed by 7 bases and 1 base, with 11 bases remaining between them. This CDR3 contains 14 residues. Germline V lookup: CDR1 MDHEN, CDR2 SYDVKM.

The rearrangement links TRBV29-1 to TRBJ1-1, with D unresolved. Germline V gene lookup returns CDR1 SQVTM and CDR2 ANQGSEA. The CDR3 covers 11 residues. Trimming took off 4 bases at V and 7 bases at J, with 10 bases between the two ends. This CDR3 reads CSVAWTIEAFF. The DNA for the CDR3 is TGCAGCGTTGCGTGGACGATTGAAGCTTTCTTT.

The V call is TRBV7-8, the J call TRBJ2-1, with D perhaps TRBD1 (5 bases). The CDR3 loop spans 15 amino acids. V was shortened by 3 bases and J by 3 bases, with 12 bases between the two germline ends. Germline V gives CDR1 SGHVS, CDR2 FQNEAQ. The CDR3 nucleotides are TGTGCCAGCAGCTTGGGGAAGGGGAACTACAATGAGCAGTTCTTC. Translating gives CASSLGKGNYNEQFF.

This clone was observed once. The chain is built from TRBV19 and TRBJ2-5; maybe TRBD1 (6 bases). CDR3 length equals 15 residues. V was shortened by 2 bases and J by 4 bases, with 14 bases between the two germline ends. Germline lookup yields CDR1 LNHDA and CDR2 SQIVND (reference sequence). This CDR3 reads CASSIRTDAAETQYF. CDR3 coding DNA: TGTGCCAGTAGTATACGGACAGACGCGGCAGAGACCCAGTACTTC.

The DNA for the CDR3 is TGTGCCAGCGGCCTGAACAATCAGCCCCAGCATTTT. This encodes CASGLNNQPQHF. The J gene is TRBJ1-5, the V gene TRBV6-5; D is ambiguous. Germline loops: CDR1 MNHEY, CDR2 SVGAGI. Trimming took off 8 bases at V and 3 bases at J, with 8 bases between the two ends. The CDR3 covers 12 residues.

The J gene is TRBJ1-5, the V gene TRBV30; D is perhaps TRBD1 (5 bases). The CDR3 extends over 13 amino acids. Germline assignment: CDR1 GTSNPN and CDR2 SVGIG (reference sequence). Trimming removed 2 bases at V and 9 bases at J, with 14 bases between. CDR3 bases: TGTGCCTGGAGTACAGGAGGAAGACGGCCCCAGCATTTT. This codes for CAWSTGGRRPQHF.

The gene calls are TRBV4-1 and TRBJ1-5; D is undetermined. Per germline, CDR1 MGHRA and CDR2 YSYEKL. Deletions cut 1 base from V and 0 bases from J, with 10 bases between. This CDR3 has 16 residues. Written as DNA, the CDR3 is TGCGCCAGCAGCCAAGTAGGTTGGGCTAGCAATCAGCCCCAGCATTTT. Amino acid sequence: CASSQVGWASNQPQHF.

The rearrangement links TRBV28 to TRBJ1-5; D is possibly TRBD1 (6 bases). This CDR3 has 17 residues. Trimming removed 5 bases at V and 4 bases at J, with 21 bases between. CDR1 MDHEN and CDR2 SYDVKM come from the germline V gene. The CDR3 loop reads CASSPRRGGYGNQPQHF. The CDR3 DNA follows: TGTGCCAGCAGTCCTCGAAGGGGGGGTTATGGGAATCAGCCCCAGCATTTT.

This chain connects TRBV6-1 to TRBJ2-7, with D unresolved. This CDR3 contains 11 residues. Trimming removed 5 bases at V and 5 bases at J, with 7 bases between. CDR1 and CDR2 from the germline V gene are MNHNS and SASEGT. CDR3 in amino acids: CASSRMDEQYF. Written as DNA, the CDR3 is TGTGCCAGCAGTCGGATGGACGAGCAGTACTTC.

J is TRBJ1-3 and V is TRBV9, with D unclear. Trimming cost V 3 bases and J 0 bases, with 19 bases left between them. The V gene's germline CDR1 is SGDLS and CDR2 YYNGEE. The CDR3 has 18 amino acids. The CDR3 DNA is TGTGCCAGCAGCGCGAGCCTTAAACAGTTCGACTCTGGAAACACCATATATTTT. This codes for CASSASLKQFDSGNTIYF.

In DNA, the CDR3 is TGTGCCAGCAGCCTGGGGGACAGGGGGCGGGCCGGGGAGCTGTTTTTT. Its translation: CASSLGDRGRAGELFF. The chain uses TRBV27 and TRBJ2-2, with TRBD1 matching over 12 bases. V gave up 6 bases and J gave up 6 bases; unmatched junction bases: 8. Germline V gene sequence: CDR1 MNHEY, CDR2 SMNVEV (reference sequence). CDR3 size: 16 residues.

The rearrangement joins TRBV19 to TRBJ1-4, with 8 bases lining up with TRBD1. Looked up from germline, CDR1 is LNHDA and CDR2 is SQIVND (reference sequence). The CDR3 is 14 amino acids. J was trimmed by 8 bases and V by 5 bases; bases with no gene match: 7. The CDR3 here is CASSVRDRSEKLFF. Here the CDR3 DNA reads TGTGCCAGTAGTGTCCGGGACAGGTCGGAAAAACTGTTTTTT.

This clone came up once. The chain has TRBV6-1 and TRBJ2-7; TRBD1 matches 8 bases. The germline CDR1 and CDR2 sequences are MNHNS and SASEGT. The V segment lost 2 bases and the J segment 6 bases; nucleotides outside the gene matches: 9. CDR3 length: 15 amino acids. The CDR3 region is CASSESPLGQGEQYF. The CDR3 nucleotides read TGTGCCAGCAGTGAATCCCCGCTTGGACAGGGCGAGCAGTACTTC.

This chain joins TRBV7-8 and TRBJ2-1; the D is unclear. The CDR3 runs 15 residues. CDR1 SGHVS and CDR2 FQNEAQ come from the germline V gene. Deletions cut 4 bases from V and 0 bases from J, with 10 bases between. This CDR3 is CASSSRYSSYNEQFF. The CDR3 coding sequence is TGTGCCAGCAGCTCCAGGTACAGCTCCTACAATGAGCAGTTCTTC.

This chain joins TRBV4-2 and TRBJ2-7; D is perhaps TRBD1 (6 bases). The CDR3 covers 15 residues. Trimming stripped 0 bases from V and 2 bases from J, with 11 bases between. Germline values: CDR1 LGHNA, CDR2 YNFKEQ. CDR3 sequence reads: CASSQEVDRAYEQYF. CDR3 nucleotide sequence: TGTGCCAGCAGCCAAGAGGTGGACAGAGCCTACGAGCAGTACTTC.